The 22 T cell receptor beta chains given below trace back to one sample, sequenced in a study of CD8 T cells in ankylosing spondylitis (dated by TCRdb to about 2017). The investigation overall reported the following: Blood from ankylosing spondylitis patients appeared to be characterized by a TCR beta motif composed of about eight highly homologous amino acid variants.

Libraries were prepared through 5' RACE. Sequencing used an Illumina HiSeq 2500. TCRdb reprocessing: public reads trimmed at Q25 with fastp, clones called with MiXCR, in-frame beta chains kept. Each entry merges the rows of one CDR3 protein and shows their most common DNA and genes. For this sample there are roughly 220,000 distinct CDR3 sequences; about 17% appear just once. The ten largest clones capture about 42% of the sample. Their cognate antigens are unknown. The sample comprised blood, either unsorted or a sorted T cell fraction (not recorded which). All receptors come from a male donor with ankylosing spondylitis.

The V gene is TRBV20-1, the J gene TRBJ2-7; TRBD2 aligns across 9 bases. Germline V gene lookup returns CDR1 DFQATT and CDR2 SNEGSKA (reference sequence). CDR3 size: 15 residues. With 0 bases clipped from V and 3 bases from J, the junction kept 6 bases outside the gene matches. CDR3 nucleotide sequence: TGCAGTGCTAGAGATTTTAGCGGGGGCTTCTACGAGCAGTACTTC. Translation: CSARDFSGGFYEQYF.

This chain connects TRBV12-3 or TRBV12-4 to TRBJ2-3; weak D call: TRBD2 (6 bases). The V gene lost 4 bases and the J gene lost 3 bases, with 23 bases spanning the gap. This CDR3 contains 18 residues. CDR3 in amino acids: CASSWGAEGPLGTDTQYF. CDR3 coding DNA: TGTGCCAGCAGTTGGGGTGCGGAGGGTCCCCTAGGGACAGATACGCAGTATTTT.

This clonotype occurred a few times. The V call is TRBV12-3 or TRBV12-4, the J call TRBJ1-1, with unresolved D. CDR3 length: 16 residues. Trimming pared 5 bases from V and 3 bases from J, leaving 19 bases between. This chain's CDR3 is CASSILTFPGDTEAFF. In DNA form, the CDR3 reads TGTGCCAGCAGTATACTGACGTTTCCTGGGGACACTGAAGCTTTCTTT.

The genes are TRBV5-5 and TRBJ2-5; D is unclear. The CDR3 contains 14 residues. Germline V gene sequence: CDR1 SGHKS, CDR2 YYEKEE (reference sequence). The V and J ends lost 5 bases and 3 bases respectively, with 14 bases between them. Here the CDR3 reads CASRGTANEETQYF. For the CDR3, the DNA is TGTGCCAGCAGGGGAACAGCCAACGAAGAGACCCAGTACTTC.

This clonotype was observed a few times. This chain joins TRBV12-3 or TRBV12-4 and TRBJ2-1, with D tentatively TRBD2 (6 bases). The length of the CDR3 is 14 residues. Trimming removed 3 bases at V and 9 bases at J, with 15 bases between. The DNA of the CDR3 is TGTGCCAGCAGTTTCGGTCTAGCGACAAGTGAGCAGTTCTTC. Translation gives CASSFGLATSEQFF.

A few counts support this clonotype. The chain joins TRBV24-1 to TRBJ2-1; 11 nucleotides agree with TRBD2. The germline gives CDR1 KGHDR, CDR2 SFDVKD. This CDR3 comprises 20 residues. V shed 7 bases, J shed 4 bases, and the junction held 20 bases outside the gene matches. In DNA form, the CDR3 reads TGTGCCACCAGGGAACTAGCGGGAGCCCCTGCCCCCCACTTATACAATGAGCAGTTCTTC. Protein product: CATRELAGAPAPHLYNEQFF.

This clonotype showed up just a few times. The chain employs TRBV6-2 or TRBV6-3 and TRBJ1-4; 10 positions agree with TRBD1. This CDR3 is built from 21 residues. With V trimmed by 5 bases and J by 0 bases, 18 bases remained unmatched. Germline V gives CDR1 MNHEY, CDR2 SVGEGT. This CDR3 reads CASSRGTGASVWGATNEKLFF. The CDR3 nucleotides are TGTGCCAGCAGTCGGGGGACAGGGGCTTCGGTCTGGGGCGCAACTAATGAAAAACTGTTTTTT.

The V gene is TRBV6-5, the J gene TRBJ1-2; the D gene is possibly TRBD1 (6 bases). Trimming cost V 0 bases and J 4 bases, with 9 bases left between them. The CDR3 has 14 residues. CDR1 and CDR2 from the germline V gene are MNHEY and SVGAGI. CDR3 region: CASSYSGGGYGYTF. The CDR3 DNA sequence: TGTGCCAGCAGTTACTCTGGGGGCGGCTATGGCTACACCTTC.

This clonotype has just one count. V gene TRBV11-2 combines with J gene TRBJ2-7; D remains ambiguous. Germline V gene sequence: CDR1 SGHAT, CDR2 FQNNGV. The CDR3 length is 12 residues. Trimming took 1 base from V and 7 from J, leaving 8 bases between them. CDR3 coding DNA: TGTGCCAGCAGCTTAGGTTTGTGGGAGCAGTACTTC. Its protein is CASSLGLWEQYF.

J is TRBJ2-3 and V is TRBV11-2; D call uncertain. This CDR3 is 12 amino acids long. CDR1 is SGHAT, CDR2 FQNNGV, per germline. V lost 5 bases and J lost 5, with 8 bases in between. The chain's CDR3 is CASSPLGDTQYF. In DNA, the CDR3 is TGTGCCAGCAGCCCCCTGGGAGATACGCAGTATTTT.

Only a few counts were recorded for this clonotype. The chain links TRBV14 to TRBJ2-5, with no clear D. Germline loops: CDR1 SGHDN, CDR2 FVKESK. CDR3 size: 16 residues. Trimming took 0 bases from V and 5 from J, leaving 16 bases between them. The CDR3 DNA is TGTGCCAGCAGCCAAGATAAGTTGGGTCCTGTGGAGACCCAGTACTTC. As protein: CASSQDKLGPVETQYF.

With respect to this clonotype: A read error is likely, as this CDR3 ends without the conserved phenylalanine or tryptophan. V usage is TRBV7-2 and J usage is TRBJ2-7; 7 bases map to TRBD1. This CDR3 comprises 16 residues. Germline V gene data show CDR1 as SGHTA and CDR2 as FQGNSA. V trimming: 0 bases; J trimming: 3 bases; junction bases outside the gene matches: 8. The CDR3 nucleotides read TGTGCCAGCAGCTTAGCGGGTCAGGGGGTTCTCTACGAGCAGTACTAC. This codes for CASSLAGQGVLYEQYY.

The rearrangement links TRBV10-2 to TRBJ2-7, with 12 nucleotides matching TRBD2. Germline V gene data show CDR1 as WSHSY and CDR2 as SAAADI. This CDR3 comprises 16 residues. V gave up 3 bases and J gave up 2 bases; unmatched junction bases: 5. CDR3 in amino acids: CASSDALAGGAYEQYF. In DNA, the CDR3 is TGCGCCAGCAGTGATGCACTAGCGGGGGGTGCCTACGAGCAGTACTTC.

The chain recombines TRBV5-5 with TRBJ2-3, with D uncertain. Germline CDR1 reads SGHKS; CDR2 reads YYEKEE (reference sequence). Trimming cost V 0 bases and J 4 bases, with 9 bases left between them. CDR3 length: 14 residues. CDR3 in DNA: TGTGCCAGCAGCTTGGTTGCAGGACCAGATACGCAGTATTTT. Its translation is CASSLVAGPDTQYF.

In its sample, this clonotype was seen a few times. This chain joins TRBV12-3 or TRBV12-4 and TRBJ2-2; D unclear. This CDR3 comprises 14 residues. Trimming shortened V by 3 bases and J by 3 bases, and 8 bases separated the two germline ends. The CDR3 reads CASSLEQHTGELFF. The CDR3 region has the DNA TGTGCCAGCAGTTTGGAGCAGCACACCGGGGAGCTGTTTTTT.

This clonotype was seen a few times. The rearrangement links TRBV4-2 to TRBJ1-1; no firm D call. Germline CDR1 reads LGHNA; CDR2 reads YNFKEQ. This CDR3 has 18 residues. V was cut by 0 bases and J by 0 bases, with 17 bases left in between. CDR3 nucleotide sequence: TGTGCCAGCAGCCAAGACGGAGGGCCCCGCACCTTGAACACTGAAGCTTTCTTT. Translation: CASSQDGGPRTLNTEAFF.

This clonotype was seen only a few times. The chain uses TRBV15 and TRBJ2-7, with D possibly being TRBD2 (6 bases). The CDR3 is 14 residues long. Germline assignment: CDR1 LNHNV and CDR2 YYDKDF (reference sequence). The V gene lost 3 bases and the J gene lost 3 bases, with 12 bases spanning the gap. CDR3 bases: TGTGCCACCAGCAGGTACGGGGGTGGCTACGAGCAGTACTTC. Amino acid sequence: CATSRYGGGYEQYF.

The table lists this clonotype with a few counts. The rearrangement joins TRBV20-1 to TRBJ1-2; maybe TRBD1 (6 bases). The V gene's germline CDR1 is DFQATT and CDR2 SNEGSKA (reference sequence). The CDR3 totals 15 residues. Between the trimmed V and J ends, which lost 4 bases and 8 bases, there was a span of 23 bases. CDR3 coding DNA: TGCAGTGCTATAAAGTATGGGGGGCAGGGAGGCGGCTACACCTTC. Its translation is CSAIKYGGQGGGYTF.

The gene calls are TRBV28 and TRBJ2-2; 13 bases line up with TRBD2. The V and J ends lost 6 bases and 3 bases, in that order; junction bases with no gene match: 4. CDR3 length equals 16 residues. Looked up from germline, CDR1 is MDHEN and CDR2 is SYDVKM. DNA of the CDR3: TGTGCCAGCAGCTGGACTAGCGGGAGAGACACCGGGGAGCTGTTTTTT. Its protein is CASSWTSGRDTGELFF.

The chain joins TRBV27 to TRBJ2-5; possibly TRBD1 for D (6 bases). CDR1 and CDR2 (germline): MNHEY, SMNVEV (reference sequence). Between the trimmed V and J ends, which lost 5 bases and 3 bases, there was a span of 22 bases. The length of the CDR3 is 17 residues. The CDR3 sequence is CASSRAGVRYGEETQYF. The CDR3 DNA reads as TGTGCCAGCAGTCGGGCAGGGGTGAGGTATGGGGAAGAGACCCAGTACTTC.

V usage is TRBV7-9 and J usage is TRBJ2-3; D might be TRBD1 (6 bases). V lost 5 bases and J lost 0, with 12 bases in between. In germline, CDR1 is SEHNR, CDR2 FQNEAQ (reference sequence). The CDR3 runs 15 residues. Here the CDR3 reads CASSRTRGSTDTQYF. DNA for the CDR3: TGTGCCAGCAGCAGGACAAGGGGGAGCACAGATACGCAGTATTTT.

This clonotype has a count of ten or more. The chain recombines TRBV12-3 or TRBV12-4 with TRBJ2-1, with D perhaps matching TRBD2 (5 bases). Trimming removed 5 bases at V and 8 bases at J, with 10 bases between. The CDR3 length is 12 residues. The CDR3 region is CASSPSGDEQFF. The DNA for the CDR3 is TGTGCCAGCAGTCCGAGCGGTGATGAGCAGTTCTTC.